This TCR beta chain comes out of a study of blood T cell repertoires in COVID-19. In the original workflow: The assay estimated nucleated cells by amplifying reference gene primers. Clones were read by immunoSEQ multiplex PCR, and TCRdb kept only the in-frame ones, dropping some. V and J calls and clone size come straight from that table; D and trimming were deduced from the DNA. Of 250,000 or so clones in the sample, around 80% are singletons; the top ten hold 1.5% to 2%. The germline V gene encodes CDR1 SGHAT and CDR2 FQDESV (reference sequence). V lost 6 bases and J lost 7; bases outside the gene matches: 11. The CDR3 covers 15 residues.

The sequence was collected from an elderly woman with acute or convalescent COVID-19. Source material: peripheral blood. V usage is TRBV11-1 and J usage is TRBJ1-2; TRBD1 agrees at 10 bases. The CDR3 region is CASSTGTGVRGGYTF. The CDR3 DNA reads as TGTGCCAGCAGTACCGGGACAGGGGTTCGCGGTGGCTACACCTTC.